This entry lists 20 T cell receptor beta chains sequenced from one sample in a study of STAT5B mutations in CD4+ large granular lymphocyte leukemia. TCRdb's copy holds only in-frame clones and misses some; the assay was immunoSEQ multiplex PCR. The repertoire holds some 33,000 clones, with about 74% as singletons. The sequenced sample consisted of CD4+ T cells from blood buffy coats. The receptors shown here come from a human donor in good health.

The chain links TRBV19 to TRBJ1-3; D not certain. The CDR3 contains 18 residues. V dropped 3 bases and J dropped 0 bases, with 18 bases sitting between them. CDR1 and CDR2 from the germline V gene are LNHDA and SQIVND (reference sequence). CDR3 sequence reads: CASSMWSVILPSGNTIYF. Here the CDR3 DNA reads TGTGCCAGTAGTATGTGGAGCGTAATCCTTCCCTCTGGAAACACCATATATTTT.

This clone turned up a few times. This chain's CDR3 is CASRFHAEAFF. CDR3 DNA sequence: TGTGCAAGTCGCTTCCACGCTGAAGCTTTCTTT. The chain uses TRBV12-2 and TRBJ1-1. TRBV12-2 is a known pseudogene. The CDR3 loop spans 11 amino acids.

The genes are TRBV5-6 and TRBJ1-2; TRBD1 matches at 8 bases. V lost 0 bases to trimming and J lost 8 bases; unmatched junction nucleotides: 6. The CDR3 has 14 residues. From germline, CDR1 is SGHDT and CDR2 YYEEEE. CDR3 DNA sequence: TGTGCCAGCAGCTTGGTAGGTCGGGACAGGGGCTACACCTTC. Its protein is CASSLVGRDRGYTF.

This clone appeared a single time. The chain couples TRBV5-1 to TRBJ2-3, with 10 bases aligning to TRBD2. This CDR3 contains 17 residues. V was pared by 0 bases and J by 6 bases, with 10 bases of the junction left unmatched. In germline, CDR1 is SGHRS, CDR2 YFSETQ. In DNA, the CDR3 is TGCGCCAGCAGCTTGGGAGGACTAGCGGTGGGGGTGGATACGCAGTATTTT. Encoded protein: CASSLGGLAVGVDTQYF.

The CDR3 reads CASSRDGNQPQHF. The CDR3 DNA reads as TGTGCCAGCAGCCGGGACGGCAATCAGCCCCAGCATTTT. The genes are TRBV5-5 and TRBJ1-5, with D possibly matching TRBD1 (5 bases). The V gene lost 4 bases and the J gene lost 2 bases, with 7 bases spanning the gap. The CDR3 totals 13 residues. Germline V gives CDR1 SGHKS, CDR2 YYEKEE (reference sequence).

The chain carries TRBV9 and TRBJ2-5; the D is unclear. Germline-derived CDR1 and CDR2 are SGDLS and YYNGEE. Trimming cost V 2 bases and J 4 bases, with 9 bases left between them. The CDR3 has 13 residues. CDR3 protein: CASSVLGTETQYF. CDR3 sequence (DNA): TGTGCCAGCAGCGTGTTAGGAACAGAGACCCAGTACTTC.

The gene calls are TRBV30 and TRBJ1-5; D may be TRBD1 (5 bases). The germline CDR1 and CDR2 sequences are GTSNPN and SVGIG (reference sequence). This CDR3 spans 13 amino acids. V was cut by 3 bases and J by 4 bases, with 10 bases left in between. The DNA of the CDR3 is TGTGCCTGGAGGGGGCAGGATAATCAGCCCCAGCATTTT. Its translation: CAWRGQDNQPQHF.

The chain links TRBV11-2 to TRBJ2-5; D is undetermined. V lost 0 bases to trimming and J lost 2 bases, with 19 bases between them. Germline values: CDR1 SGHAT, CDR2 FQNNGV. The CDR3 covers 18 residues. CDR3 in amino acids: CASSLDVLVGVGQETQYF. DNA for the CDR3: TGTGCCAGCAGCTTAGATGTGCTAGTCGGAGTGGGACAAGAGACCCAGTACTTC.

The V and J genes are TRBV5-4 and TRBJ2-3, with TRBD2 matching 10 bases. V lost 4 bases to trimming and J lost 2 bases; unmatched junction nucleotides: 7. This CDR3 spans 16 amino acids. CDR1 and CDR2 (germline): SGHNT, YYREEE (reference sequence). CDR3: CASSTKRGGPTDTQYF. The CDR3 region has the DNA TGTGCCAGCAGCACAAAGCGGGGGGGGCCCACAGATACGCAGTATTTT.

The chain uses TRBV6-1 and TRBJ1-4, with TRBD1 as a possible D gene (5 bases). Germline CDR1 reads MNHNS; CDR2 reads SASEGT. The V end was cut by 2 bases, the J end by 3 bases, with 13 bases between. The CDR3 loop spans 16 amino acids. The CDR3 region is CASSETLTGPNEKLFF. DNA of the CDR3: TGTGCCAGCAGTGAAACCCTCACAGGACCTAATGAAAAACTGTTTTTT.

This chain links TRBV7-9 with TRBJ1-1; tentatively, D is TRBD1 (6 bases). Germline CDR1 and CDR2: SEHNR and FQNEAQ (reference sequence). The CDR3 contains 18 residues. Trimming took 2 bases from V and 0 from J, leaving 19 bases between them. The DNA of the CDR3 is TGTGCCAGCAGCTTATCGAGGCAGGGAAGGGGGATGAACACTGAAGCTTTCTTT. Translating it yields CASSLSRQGRGMNTEAFF.

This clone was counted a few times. CDR3 sequence reads: CASSEDRSLRDGYTF. The CDR3 DNA reads TGTGCCAGCAGTGAAGACAGGTCCCTACGGGACGGTTACACCTTC. The genes are TRBV6-1 and TRBJ1-2; TRBD1 might be the D (5 bases). Trimming shortened V by 1 base and J by 11 bases, and 20 bases separated the two germline ends. This CDR3 has 15 amino acids. Germline CDR1 reads MNHNS; CDR2 reads SASEGT.

The CDR3 protein is CASSTDRASYEQYF. Here the CDR3 DNA reads TGTGCCAGCAGCACAGACAGGGCTTCCTACGAGCAGTACTTC. The chain couples TRBV11-2 to TRBJ2-7, with 7 bases that match TRBD1. The CDR3 covers 14 residues. The junction had 5 bases not matched to a gene; V was cut back by 5 bases and J by 1 base. Germline loops: CDR1 SGHAT, CDR2 FQNNGV.

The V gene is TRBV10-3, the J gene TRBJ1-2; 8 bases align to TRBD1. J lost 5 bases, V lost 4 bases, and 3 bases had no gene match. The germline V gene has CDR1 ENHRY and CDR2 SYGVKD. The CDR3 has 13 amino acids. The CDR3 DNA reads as TGTGCCATCAGTGTACAGGGGGTATATGGCTACACCTTC. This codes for CAISVQGVYGYTF.

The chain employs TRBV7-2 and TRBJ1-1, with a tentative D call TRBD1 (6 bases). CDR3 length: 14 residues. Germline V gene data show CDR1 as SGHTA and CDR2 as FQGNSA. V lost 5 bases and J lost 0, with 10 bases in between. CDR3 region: CASSKDRLNTEAFF. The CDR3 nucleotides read TGTGCCAGCAGCAAGGACAGACTGAACACTGAAGCTTTCTTT.

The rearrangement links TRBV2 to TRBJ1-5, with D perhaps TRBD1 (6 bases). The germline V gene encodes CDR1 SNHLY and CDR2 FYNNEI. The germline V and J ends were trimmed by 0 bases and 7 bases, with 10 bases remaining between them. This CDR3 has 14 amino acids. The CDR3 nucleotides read TGTGCCAGCAGTGAAGCGCAGGGGTTCCAGCCCCAGCATTTT. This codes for CASSEAQGFQPQHF.

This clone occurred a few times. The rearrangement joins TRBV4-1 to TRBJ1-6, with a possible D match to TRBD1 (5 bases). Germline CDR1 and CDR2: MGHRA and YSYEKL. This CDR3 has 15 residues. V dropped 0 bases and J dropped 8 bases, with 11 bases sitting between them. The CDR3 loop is CASSQDGGNYSPLHF. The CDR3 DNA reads TGCGCCAGCAGCCAAGACGGGGGGAACTATTCACCCCTCCACTTT.

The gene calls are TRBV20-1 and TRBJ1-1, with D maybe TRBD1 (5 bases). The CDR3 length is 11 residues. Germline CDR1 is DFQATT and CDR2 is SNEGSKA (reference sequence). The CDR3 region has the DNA TGCAGGGGGGACGGGAACACTGAAGCTTTCTTT. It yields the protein CRGDGNTEAFF.

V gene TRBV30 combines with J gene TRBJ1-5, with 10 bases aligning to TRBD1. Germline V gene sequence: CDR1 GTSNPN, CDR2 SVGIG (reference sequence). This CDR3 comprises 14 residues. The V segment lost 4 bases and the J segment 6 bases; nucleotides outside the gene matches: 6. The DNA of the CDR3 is TGTGCCTGGAAACCCGGGACAGGGGTTCAGCCCCAGCATTTT. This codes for CAWKPGTGVQPQHF.

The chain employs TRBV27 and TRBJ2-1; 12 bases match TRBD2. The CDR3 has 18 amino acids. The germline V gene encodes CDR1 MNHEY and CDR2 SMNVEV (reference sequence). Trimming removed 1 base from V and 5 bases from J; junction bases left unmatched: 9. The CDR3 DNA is TGTGCCAGCAGTTTATTTACCCTAGCGGGGGGGCGTGACAATGAGCAGTTCTTC. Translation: CASSLFTLAGGRDNEQFF.